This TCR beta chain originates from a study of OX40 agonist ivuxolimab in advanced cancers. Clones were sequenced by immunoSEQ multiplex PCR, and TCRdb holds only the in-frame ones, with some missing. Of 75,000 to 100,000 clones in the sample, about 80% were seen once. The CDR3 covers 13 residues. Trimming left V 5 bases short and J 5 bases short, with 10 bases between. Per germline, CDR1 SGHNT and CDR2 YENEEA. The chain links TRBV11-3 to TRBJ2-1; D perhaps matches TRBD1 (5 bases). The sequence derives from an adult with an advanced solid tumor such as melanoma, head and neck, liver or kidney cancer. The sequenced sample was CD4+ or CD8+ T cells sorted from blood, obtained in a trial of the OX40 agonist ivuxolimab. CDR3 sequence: CASSADRHNEQFF. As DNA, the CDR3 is TGTGCCAGCAGCGCCGACAGACACAATGAGCAGTTCTTC. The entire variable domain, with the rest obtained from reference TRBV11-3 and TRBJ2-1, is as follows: EAGVVQSPRYKIIEKKQPVAFWCNPISGHNTLYWYLQNLGQGPELLIRYENEEAVDDSQLPKDRFSAERLKGVDSTLKIQPAELGDSAVYLCASSADRHNEQFFGPGTRLTVL.